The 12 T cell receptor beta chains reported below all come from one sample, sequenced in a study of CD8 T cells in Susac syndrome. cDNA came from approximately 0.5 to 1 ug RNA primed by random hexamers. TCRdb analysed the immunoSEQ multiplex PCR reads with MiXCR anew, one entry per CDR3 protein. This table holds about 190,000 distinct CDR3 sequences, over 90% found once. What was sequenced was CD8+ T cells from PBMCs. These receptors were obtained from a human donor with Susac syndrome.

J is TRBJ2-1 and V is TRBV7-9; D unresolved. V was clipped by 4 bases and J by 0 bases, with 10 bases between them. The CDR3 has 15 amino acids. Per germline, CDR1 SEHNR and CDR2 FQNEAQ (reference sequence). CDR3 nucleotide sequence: TGTGCCAGCAGCTCCAGGATATTCTCCTACAATGAGCAGTTCTTC. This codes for CASSSRIFSYNEQFF. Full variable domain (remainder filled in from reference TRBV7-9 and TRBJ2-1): DTGVSQNPRHKITKRGQNVTFRCDPISEHNRLYWYRQTLGQGPEFLTYFQNEAQLEKSRLLSDRFSAERPKGSFSTLEIQRTEQGDSAMYLCASSSRIFSYNEQFFGPGTRLTVL.

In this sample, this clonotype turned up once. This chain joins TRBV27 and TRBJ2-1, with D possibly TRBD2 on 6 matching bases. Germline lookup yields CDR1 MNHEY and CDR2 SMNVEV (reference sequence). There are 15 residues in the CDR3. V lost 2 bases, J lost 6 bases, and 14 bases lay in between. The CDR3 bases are TGTGCCAGCAGTTTAGCGGGGATCTCATTCAATGAGCAGTTCTTC. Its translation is CASSLAGISFNEQFF.

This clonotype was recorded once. CDR3 loop: CASRIIAGAGELFF. CDR3 DNA: TGTGCCAGTAGAATAATAGCGGGAGCCGGGGAGCTGTTTTTT. The chain has TRBV7-9 and TRBJ2-2; 9 nucleotides agree with TRBD2. Per the germline V gene, CDR1 is SEHNR and CDR2 is FQNEAQ (reference sequence). After removal of 9 bases from V and 6 bases from J, the junction contained 8 bases not matched to a gene. The CDR3 loop spans 14 amino acids.

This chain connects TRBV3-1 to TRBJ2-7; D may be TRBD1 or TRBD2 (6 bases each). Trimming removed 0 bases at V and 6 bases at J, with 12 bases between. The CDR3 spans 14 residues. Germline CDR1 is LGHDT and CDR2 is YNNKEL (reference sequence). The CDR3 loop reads CASSQDGGRPEQYF. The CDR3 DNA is TGTGCCAGCAGCCAAGATGGGGGGCGCCCCGAGCAGTACTTC.

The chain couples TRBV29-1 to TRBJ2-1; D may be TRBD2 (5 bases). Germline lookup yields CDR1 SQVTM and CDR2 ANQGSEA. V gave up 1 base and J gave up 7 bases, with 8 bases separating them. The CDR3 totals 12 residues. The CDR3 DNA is TGCAGCGTTGAAGTGAGAGGGAATGAGCAGTTCTTC. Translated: CSVEVRGNEQFF.

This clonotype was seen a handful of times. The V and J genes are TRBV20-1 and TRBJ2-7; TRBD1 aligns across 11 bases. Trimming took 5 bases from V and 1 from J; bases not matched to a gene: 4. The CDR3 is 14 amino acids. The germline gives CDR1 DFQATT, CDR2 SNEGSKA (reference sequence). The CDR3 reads CSAPDRGPSYEQYF. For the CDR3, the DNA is TGCAGTGCTCCGGACAGGGGGCCTTCCTACGAGCAGTACTTC.

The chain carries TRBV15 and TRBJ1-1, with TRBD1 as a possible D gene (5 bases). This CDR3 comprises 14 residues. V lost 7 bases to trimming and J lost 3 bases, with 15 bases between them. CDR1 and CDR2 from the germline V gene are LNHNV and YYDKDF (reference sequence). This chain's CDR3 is CATTRGGEDTEAFF. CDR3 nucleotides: TGTGCCACCACACGAGGAGGGGAGGACACTGAAGCTTTCTTT. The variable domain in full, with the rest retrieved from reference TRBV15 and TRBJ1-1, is DAMVIQNPRYQVTQFGKPVTLSCSQTLNHNVMYWYQQKSSQAPKLLFHYYDKDFNNEADTPDNFQSRRPNTSFCFLDIRSPGLGDTAMYLCATTRGGEDTEAFFGQGTRLTVV.

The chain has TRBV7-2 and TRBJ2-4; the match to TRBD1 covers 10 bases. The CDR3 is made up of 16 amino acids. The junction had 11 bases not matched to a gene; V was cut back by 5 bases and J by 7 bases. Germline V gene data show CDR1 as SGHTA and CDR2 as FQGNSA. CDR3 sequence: CASSLGKTGQGNIQYF. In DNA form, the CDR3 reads TGTGCCAGCAGCCTCGGGAAGACGGGACAGGGGAACATTCAGTACTTC.

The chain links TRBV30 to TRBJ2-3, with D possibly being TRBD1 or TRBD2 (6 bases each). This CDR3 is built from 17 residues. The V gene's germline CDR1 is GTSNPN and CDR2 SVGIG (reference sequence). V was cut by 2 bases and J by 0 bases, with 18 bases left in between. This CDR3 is CAWSPPGWGASTDTQYF. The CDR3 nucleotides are TGTGCCTGGAGTCCCCCGGGTTGGGGGGCGAGCACAGATACGCAGTATTTT. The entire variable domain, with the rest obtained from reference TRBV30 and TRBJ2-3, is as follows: SQTIHQWPATLVQPVGSPLSLECTVEGTSNPNLYWYRQAAGRGLQLLFYSVGIGQISSEVPQNLSASRPQDRQFILSSKKLLLSDSGFYLCAWSPPGWGASTDTQYFGPGTRLTVL.

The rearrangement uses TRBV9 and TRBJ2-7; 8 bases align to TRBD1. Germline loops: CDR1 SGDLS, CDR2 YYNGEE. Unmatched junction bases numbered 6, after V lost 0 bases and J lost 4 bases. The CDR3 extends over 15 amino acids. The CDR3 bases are TGTGCCAGCAGCGTAGGAGCAGGGGGCGCATACGAGCAGTACTTC. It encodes CASSVGAGGAYEQYF.

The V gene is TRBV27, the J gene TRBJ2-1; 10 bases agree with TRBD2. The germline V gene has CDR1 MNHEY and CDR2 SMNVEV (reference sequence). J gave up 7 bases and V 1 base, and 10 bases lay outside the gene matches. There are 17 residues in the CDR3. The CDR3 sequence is CASSLLSAGGPRNEQFF. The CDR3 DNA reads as TGTGCCAGCAGTTTATTATCAGCGGGAGGGCCGAGAAATGAGCAGTTCTTC.

Here the CDR3 DNA reads TGTGCCAGCAGACCGGACAGGTCAGGAGATACGCAGTATTTT. Amino acids: CASRPDRSGDTQYF. The rearrangement uses TRBV2 and TRBJ2-3; TRBD1 matches 7 bases. The trim removed 6 bases at V and 5 bases at J, leaving 8 bases unmatched. Germline V gene lookup returns CDR1 SNHLY and CDR2 FYNNEI. The CDR3 runs to 14 residues.